One T cell receptor (beta chain) is described in this entry. The sample is drawn from a study of blood T cell repertoires in COVID-19. Method: immunoSEQ multiplex PCR; TCRdb's copy keeps in-frame clones and lacks some. The data show around 300,000 clones, with roughly 90% seen just once and 2.2% held by the top ten. The germline CDR1 and CDR2 sequences are LNHDA and SQIVND (reference sequence). The CDR3 has 15 residues. Losses at the gene ends were 5 bases for V and 8 bases for J; bases not matched to a gene: 8. The V gene is TRBV19, the J gene TRBJ1-4, with TRBD1 matching 10 bases. The sequencing input was peripheral blood. This receptor was identified in a woman aged 25 to 39 with COVID-19, enrolled during active disease. This chain's CDR3 is CASSAGTGVREKLFF. The CDR3, as DNA: TGTGCCAGTAGTGCCGGGACAGGGGTACGGGAAAAACTGTTTTTT.